The 20 T cell receptor beta chains in this list originate from one sample, sequenced in a study of cytomegalovirus exposure and HLA in healthy donors. Method: immunoSEQ multiplex PCR; TCRdb's copy keeps in-frame clones and lacks some. The sample consists of 100,000 to 150,000 clones, roughly 89% of them appearing once. Sequencing used PBMCs. These receptors came from a woman between 18 and 29 years old in good health and CMV-seronegative.

The chain employs TRBV28 and TRBJ1-2; TRBD1 is a possible D gene (6 bases). Trimming took 5 bases from V and 3 from J, leaving 13 bases between them. The CDR3 runs to 14 residues. Germline CDR1 MDHEN, CDR2 SYDVKM. Here the CDR3 DNA reads TGTGCCAGCAGTAACGCCAGGACAGACTATGGCTACACCTTC. Its protein is CASSNARTDYGYTF.

The V gene is TRBV14, the J gene TRBJ2-1, with TRBD2 identical over 9 bases. The CDR3 contains 15 residues. In germline, CDR1 is SGHDN, CDR2 FVKESK. J lost 8 bases, V lost 5 bases, and 10 bases had no gene match. CDR3 coding DNA: TGTGCCAGCAGCTCGACGGCTAGCGGGGTCTATGAGCAGTTCTTC. It yields the protein CASSSTASGVYEQFF.

This chain uses TRBV6-5 with TRBJ1-1; 9 bases line up with TRBD1. This CDR3 has 14 residues. V was pared by 6 bases and J by 5 bases, with 7 bases of the junction left unmatched. Looked up from germline, CDR1 is MNHEY and CDR2 is SVGAGI. CDR3 sequence reads: CASRRQGVQTEAFF. As DNA, the CDR3 is TGTGCCAGCAGGAGACAGGGGGTGCAGACTGAAGCTTTCTTT.

The chain uses TRBV6-5 and TRBJ2-2; 9 positions agree with TRBD2. J lost 5 bases, V lost 5 bases, and 6 bases had no gene match. This CDR3 is built from 15 residues. Germline V lookup: CDR1 MNHEY, CDR2 SVGAGI. The CDR3 spells CASSQRGVVTGELFF. The CDR3 DNA reads TGTGCCAGCAGTCAGCGGGGGGTGGTGACCGGGGAGCTGTTTTTT.

The chain couples TRBV28 to TRBJ2-3; 8 nucleotides match TRBD1. Germline loops: CDR1 MDHEN, CDR2 SYDVKM. Trimming took 6 bases from V and 0 from J; bases not matched to a gene: 5. The CDR3 runs to 15 residues. This CDR3 is CASSLGQGSTDTQYF. CDR3 bases: TGTGCCAGCAGCCTCGGACAGGGAAGCACAGATACGCAGTATTTT.

DNA for the CDR3: TGTGCCAGCAGTCTGACTACCTTTAACACTGAAGCTTTCTTT. It encodes CASSLTTFNTEAFF. This rearrangement joins TRBV27 to TRBJ1-1, with D uncertain. CDR3 size: 14 residues. V shed 5 bases and J shed 2 bases, with 12 bases lying between them. Germline CDR1 is MNHEY and CDR2 is SMNVEV (reference sequence).

The J gene is TRBJ1-2, the V gene TRBV30; TRBD1 matches 10 bases. V trimming: 4 bases; J trimming: 4 bases; junction bases outside the gene matches: 6. The length of the CDR3 is 14 residues. Germline values: CDR1 GTSNPN, CDR2 SVGIG (reference sequence). The DNA for the CDR3 is TGTGCCTGGACAGGACAGGGGGTTGTCTATGGCTACACCTTC. Translating it yields CAWTGQGVVYGYTF.

The chain links TRBV5-1 to TRBJ1-6, with a weak D call TRBD1 (6 bases). Germline loops: CDR1 SGHRS, CDR2 YFSETQ. CDR3 size: 15 residues. V was trimmed by 4 bases and J by 2 bases, leaving 10 bases between them. CDR3 sequence reads: CASSLDRTYNSPLHF. The CDR3 region has the DNA TGCGCCAGCAGCCTGGACAGAACCTATAATTCACCCCTCCACTTT.

The chain couples TRBV20-1 to TRBJ1-2, with D maybe TRBD1 (6 bases). V lost 8 bases and J lost 8, with 15 bases in between. Germline V gene sequence: CDR1 DFQATT, CDR2 SNEGSKA (reference sequence). The CDR3 totals 11 residues. CDR3 DNA sequence: TGCAGTCTCCCGGACAGTGGGGGCTACACCTTC. Protein: CSLPDSGGYTF.

The sample holds one count of this clone. The chain couples TRBV27 to TRBJ1-3; 10 nucleotides line up with TRBD1. Per germline, CDR1 MNHEY and CDR2 SMNVEV (reference sequence). Trimming cost V 6 bases and J 2 bases; bases outside gene matches: 16. The CDR3 has 19 residues. The CDR3 protein is CASRPDRGLISSAGNTIYF. The CDR3 coding sequence is TGTGCCAGCAGACCCGACAGGGGGCTTATAAGTTCGGCTGGAAACACCATATATTTT.

The rearrangement links TRBV14 to TRBJ2-7, with D unresolved. CDR1 SGHDN and CDR2 FVKESK come from the germline V gene. V lost 1 base to trimming and J lost 6 bases, with 13 bases between them. The length of the CDR3 is 14 residues. In nucleotides, the CDR3 is TGTGCCAGCAGCCAAGTGAACAACCCCCTCGAGCAGTACTTC. Residues: CASSQVNNPLEQYF. Drawing the rest from reference TRBV14 and TRBJ2-7, the complete variable domain is EAGVTQFPSHSVIEKGQTVTLRCDPISGHDNLYWYRRVMGKEIKFLLHFVKESKQDESGMPNNRFLAERTGGTYSTLKVQPAELEDSGVYFCASSQVNNPLEQYFGPGTRLTVT.

CDR3: CAWRREWGQGATGELFF. The CDR3 DNA is TGTGCCTGGAGGCGGGAGTGGGGACAGGGAGCGACCGGGGAGCTGTTTTTT. The V call is TRBV30, the J call TRBJ2-2; 9 nucleotides align to TRBD1. The junction had 13 bases not matched to a gene; V was cut back by 3 bases and J by 5 bases. This CDR3 is 17 amino acids long. CDR1 GTSNPN and CDR2 SVGIG come from the germline V gene (reference sequence).

CDR3 protein: CASRKGAVQPQHF. CDR3 sequence (DNA): TGTGCCAGCAGGAAGGGGGCTGTTCAGCCCCAGCATTTT. The gene calls are TRBV6-1 and TRBJ1-5; 7 bases line up with TRBD1. This CDR3 is built from 13 residues. The V segment lost 6 bases and the J segment 6 bases; nucleotides outside the gene matches: 5. Germline CDR1 reads MNHNS; CDR2 reads SASEGT.

J is TRBJ2-6 and V is TRBV2; D is perhaps TRBD1 (5 bases). V was trimmed by 6 bases and J by 2 bases, leaving 8 bases between them. Germline values: CDR1 SNHLY, CDR2 FYNNEI. The CDR3 length is 14 residues. The CDR3 loop reads CASRDITGANVLTF. The CDR3 DNA is TGTGCCAGCAGGGACATTACTGGGGCCAACGTCCTGACTTTC.

The chain is built from TRBV30 and TRBJ2-5; TRBD2 matches 9 bases. Unmatched junction bases numbered 16, after V lost 3 bases and J lost 5 bases. Germline CDR1 GTSNPN, CDR2 SVGIG (reference sequence). The CDR3 consists of 17 residues. The CDR3 sequence is CAWRLKREVRLRETQYF. The CDR3 DNA reads TGTGCCTGGAGACTTAAGCGGGAGGTGCGACTCCGGGAGACCCAGTACTTC.

The chain uses TRBV28 and TRBJ2-7; the match to TRBD2 covers 11 bases. CDR1 and CDR2 from the germline V gene are MDHEN and SYDVKM. The V segment lost 2 bases and the J segment 7 bases; nucleotides outside the gene matches: 13. CDR3 length: 17 amino acids. CDR3 sequence (DNA): TGTGCCAGCAGTTTAATTACTATACTAGCGGGAGCCGGGGAGCAGTACTTC. Amino acids: CASSLITILAGAGEQYF.

The chain carries TRBV7-9 and TRBJ1-5; no definite D call. This CDR3 is built from 13 residues. Per the germline V gene, CDR1 is SEHNR and CDR2 is FQNEAQ (reference sequence). Trimming removed 2 bases at V and 6 bases at J, with 8 bases between. CDR3 sequence reads: CASSLFAGQPQHF. CDR3 nucleotides: TGTGCCAGCAGCTTATTCGCGGGTCAGCCCCAGCATTTT.

In its sample, this clone was seen once. The chain employs TRBV30 and TRBJ2-1; TRBD2 aligns across 9 bases. Germline CDR1 GTSNPN, CDR2 SVGIG (reference sequence). V shed 2 bases, J shed 4 bases, and the junction held 6 bases outside the gene matches. The CDR3 extends over 15 amino acids. CDR3 bases: TGTGCCTGGAGTCGTAGCGGGGGACCGTACAATGAGCAGTTCTTC. Its translation is CAWSRSGGPYNEQFF.

The gene calls are TRBV25-1 and TRBJ2-2; 10 bases match TRBD1. J gave up 5 bases and V 1 base, and 4 bases lay outside the gene matches. There are 16 residues in the CDR3. Germline lookup yields CDR1 MGHDK and CDR2 SYGVNS. This CDR3 is CASSELGTGETGELFF. CDR3 nucleotide sequence: TGTGCCAGCAGTGAATTAGGGACAGGGGAGACCGGGGAGCTGTTTTTT.

The chain carries TRBV6-5 and TRBJ2-7, with TRBD1 identical over 10 bases. Germline V CDR1 and CDR2: MNHEY, SVGAGI. Trimming cost V 4 bases and J 5 bases; bases outside gene matches: 5. The CDR3 is made up of 14 amino acids. CDR3 sequence reads: CASSWGQGPNEQYF. CDR3 nucleotide sequence: TGTGCCAGCAGTTGGGGACAGGGGCCCAACGAGCAGTACTTC.